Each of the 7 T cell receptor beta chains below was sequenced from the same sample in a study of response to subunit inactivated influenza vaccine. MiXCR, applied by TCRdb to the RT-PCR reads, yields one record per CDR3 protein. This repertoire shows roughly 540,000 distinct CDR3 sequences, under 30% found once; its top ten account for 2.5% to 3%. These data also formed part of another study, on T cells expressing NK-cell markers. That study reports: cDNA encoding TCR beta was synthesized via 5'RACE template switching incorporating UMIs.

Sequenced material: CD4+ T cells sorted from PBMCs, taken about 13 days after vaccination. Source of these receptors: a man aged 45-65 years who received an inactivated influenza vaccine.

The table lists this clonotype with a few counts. The CDR3 DNA reads TGCAGTGCATTCGGTGCGGGGGATGGTGATTACAATGAGCAGTTCTTC. Translating gives CSAFGAGDGDYNEQFF. This chain joins TRBV20-1 and TRBJ2-1, with 7 bases that match TRBD2. The junction had 15 bases not matched to a gene; V was cut back by 6 bases and J by 4 bases. The CDR3 loop spans 16 amino acids. CDR1 and CDR2 from the germline V gene are DFQATT and SNEGSKA (reference sequence).

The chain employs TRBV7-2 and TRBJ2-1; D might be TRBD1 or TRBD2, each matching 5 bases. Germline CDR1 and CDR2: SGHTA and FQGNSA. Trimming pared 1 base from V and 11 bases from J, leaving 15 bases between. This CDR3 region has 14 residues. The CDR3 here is CASSLGGTRRQQFF. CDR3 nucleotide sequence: TGTGCCAGCAGCTTAGGTGGGACGCGGCGTCAGCAGTTCTTC.

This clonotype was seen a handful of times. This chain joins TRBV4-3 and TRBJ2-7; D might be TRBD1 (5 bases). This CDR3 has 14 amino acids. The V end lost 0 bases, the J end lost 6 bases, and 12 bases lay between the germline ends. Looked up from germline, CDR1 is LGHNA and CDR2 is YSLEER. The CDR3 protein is CASSQEIRGLEQYF. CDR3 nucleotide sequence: TGCGCCAGCAGCCAAGAAATAAGGGGTCTCGAGCAGTACTTC.

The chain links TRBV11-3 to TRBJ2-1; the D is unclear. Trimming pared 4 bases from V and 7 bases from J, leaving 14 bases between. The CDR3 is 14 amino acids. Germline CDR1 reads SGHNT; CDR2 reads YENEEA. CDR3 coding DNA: TGTGCCAGCAGCTCGTCGGGCCACCTAAATGAGCAGTTCTTC. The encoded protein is CASSSSGHLNEQFF.

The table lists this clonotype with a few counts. CDR3 coding DNA: TGCGCCAGCAGCCGAGGGACAGTAGCCTACGAGCAGTACTTC. This sequence encodes CASSRGTVAYEQYF. The V gene is TRBV5-1, the J gene TRBJ2-7; 7 nucleotides line up with TRBD1. V dropped 4 bases and J dropped 2; count of bases not matched to a gene: 6. The V gene's germline CDR1 is SGHRS and CDR2 YFSETQ. This CDR3 region has 14 residues.

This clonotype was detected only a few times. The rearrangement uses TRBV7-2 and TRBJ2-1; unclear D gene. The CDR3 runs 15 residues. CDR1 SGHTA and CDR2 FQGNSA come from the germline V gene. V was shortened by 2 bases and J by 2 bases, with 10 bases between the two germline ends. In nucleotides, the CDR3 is TGTGCCAGCAGCTTATCGGTTCATCCCTACAATGAGCAGTTCTTC. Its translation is CASSLSVHPYNEQFF.

DNA for the CDR3: TGCAGTGCTAGCCGGCTTCGGGCCTACGAGCAGTACTTC. Its translation is CSASRLRAYEQYF. The rearrangement links TRBV20-1 to TRBJ2-7; D gene unclear. The V and J ends lost 3 bases and 2 bases respectively, with 11 bases between them. The germline CDR1 and CDR2 sequences are DFQATT and SNEGSKA (reference sequence). The CDR3 has 13 amino acids.